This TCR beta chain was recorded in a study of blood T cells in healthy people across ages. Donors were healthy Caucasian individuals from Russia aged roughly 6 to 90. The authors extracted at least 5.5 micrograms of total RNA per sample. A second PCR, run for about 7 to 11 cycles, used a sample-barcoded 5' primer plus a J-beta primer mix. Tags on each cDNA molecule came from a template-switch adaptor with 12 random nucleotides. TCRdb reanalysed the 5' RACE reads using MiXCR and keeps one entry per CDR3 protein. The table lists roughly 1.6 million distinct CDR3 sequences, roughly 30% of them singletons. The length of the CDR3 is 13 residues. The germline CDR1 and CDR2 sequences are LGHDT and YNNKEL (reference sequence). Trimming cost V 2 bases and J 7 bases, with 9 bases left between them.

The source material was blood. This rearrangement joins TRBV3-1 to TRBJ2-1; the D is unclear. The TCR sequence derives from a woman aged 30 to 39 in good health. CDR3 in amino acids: CASSQTTKNEQFF. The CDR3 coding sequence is TGTGCCAGCAGCCAAACTACCAAAAATGAGCAGTTCTTC.